Below, 32 T cell receptor beta chains from the same sample are listed, as sequenced in a study of blood T cells in healthy people across ages. With a J-beta primer mix and a sample-barcoded 5' primer, a second PCR ran about 7 to 12 cycles. TCRdb recomputed calls from the 5' RACE reads with MiXCR, one row per CDR3 protein. The table includes around 600,000 distinct CDR3 sequences, 47% detected once. Sequences were obtained from blood. The receptors derive from a man of 80 years or more in good health.

A few counts support this clonotype. The chain employs TRBV7-2 and TRBJ2-7, with D perhaps TRBD2 (5 bases). V lost 3 bases, J lost 2 bases, and 11 bases lay in between. This CDR3 has 14 residues. The V gene's germline CDR1 is SGHTA and CDR2 FQGNSA. DNA of the CDR3: TGTGCCAGCAGCTTGGAGAGCGGAACCTACGAGCAGTACTTC. Encoded protein: CASSLESGTYEQYF.

The gene calls are TRBV27 and TRBJ1-6; D is unclear. This CDR3 comprises 15 residues. V was shortened by 6 bases and J by 7 bases, with 16 bases between the two germline ends. Germline V gives CDR1 MNHEY, CDR2 SMNVEV (reference sequence). The CDR3 DNA sequence: TGTGCCAGCAGCGATGGGAGGCAGCAGAATTCACCCCTCCACTTT. As protein: CASSDGRQQNSPLHF.

This clonotype was found a few times. The chain carries TRBV7-8 and TRBJ2-7; no reliable D call. From germline, CDR1 is SGHVS and CDR2 FQNEAQ. This CDR3 region has 13 residues. V was shortened by 1 base and J by 6 bases, with 10 bases between the two germline ends. The chain's CDR3 is CASSLVLMSEQYF. CDR3 DNA sequence: TGTGCCAGCAGCTTAGTTCTTATGTCCGAGCAGTACTTC.

This chain uses TRBV6-5 with TRBJ2-2; no reliable D call. Trimming removed 1 base at V and 1 base at J, with 7 bases between. The CDR3 loop spans 15 amino acids. The germline V gene has CDR1 MNHEY and CDR2 SVGAGI. As DNA, the CDR3 is TGTGCCAGCAGTTACTACACAATGAACACCGGGGAGCTGTTTTTT. Translation gives CASSYYTMNTGELFF.

The J gene is TRBJ2-7, the V gene TRBV18; 9 nucleotides agree with TRBD2. Germline values: CDR1 KGHSH, CDR2 LQKENI. The CDR3 length is 15 residues. The ends lost 5 bases at V and 0 bases at J; junction bases unmatched: 5. CDR3 protein: CASSSYSGSSYEQYF. The CDR3 DNA reads TGTGCCAGCTCATCCTATAGCGGGAGCTCCTACGAGCAGTACTTC. Full variable domain (remainder filled in from reference TRBV18 and TRBJ2-7): NAGVMQNPRHLVRRRGQEARLRCSPMKGHSHVYWYRQLPEEGLKFMVYLQKENIIDESGMPKERFSAEFPKEGPSILRIQQVVRGDSAAYFCASSSYSGSSYEQYFGPGTRLTVT.

This clonotype came up a few times. This chain connects TRBV6-1 to TRBJ1-5, with D uncertain. The germline V gene has CDR1 MNHNS and CDR2 SASEGT. V was cut by 3 bases and J by 9 bases, with 12 bases left in between. The CDR3 runs to 13 residues. The CDR3 region is CASSEERFRPQHF. CDR3 coding DNA: TGTGCCAGCAGTGAGGAACGCTTTCGGCCCCAGCATTTT.

In this sample, this clonotype turned up a few times. The chain uses TRBV20-1 and TRBJ1-1; perhaps TRBD1 as D (5 bases). From germline, CDR1 is DFQATT and CDR2 SNEGSKA (reference sequence). The CDR3 contains 11 residues. The CDR3 region is CSVLGGTEAFF. The CDR3 DNA follows: TGCAGCGTCTTGGGGGGAACTGAAGCTTTCTTT.

Notes on this clonotype: Sequence at one end of the junction differs from germline and may be a read error. The chain recombines TRBV9 with TRBJ2-3; 8 bases match TRBD1. The CDR3 runs 16 residues. The germline CDR1 and CDR2 sequences are SGDLS and YYNGEE. CDR3 amino acids: CASSVTGVLYTDKQYF. In nucleotides, the CDR3 is TGTGCCAGCAGCGTGACAGGGGTCCTTTACACAGATAAGCAGTATTTT.

This clonotype showed up just a few times. The CDR3 reads CASSGGLAGLSYNEQFF. CDR3 DNA: TGTGCCAGCAGCGGCGGGCTAGCGGGGCTATCCTACAATGAGCAGTTCTTC. The gene calls are TRBV9 and TRBJ2-1, with TRBD2 identical over 9 bases. The CDR3 is made up of 17 amino acids. Germline V gives CDR1 SGDLS, CDR2 YYNGEE. J lost 1 base, V lost 3 bases, and 8 bases had no gene match.

The chain joins TRBV7-9 to TRBJ2-1, with D possibly TRBD2 on 5 matching bases. The V and J ends lost 4 bases and 5 bases respectively, with 24 bases between them. Per germline, CDR1 SEHNR and CDR2 FQNEAQ (reference sequence). This CDR3 comprises 18 residues. The chain's CDR3 is CASSSIAGGLFVDNEQFF. DNA of the CDR3: TGTGCCAGCAGCTCGATTGCCGGAGGCCTTTTTGTGGACAATGAGCAGTTCTTC.

V usage is TRBV7-2 and J usage is TRBJ2-1, with TRBD1 matching 12 bases. V gave up 5 bases and J gave up 9 bases; unmatched junction bases: 11. CDR1 and CDR2 from the germline V gene are SGHTA and FQGNSA. The CDR3 loop spans 16 amino acids. The CDR3 region has the DNA TGTGCCAGCAGCAAATCTTGGGGACAGGGGGCGGGTGAGCAGTTCTTC. Translated: CASSKSWGQGAGEQFF.

The rearrangement uses TRBV28 and TRBJ2-1, with TRBD1 matching over 7 bases. This CDR3 spans 12 amino acids. Germline V gene data show CDR1 as MDHEN and CDR2 as SYDVKM. The V and J ends lost 5 bases and 12 bases, in that order; junction bases with no gene match: 7. The CDR3 bases are TGTGCCAGCAGTCTGACAGGGAAAGGGCAGTTCTTC. It encodes CASSLTGKGQFF.

As for this clonotype: A single base separates this from a much larger clone, so it may be a read error. The chain has TRBV6-6 and TRBJ1-4, with a weak D call TRBD1 (5 bases). Germline V gene lookup returns CDR1 MNHNY and CDR2 SVGAGI (reference sequence). The CDR3 loop spans 14 amino acids. CDR3 amino acids: CTSRFQGTNEKLFF. CDR3 in DNA: TGTACCAGCAGATTTCAGGGAACTAATGAAAAACTGTTTTTT.

About this clonotype itself: A read error may explain this, as a much larger clone is one base away. The V call is TRBV7-9, the J call TRBJ1-2; 10 nucleotides align to TRBD1. Trimming at V came to 5 bases and at J to 8 bases, leaving 5 bases not matched to a gene. The V gene's germline CDR1 is SEHNR and CDR2 FQNEAQ (reference sequence). The CDR3 runs to 13 residues. The DNA for the CDR3 is TGTGCCAGCAGCGTGGACAGGGGGGACGGCTACACCTTC. It yields the protein CASSVDRGDGYTF.

This clonotype showed up just a few times. The chain employs TRBV20-1 and TRBJ2-1, with D possibly being TRBD2 (6 bases). The germline V gene has CDR1 DFQATT and CDR2 SNEGSKA (reference sequence). CDR3 size: 12 residues. V lost 2 bases and J 8 bases, leaving 10 bases between the germline ends. As DNA, the CDR3 is TGCAGTGCTAGATTGGCTAGCGATGAGCAGTTCTTC. The encoded protein is CSARLASDEQFF.

This clonotype was counted only a few times. The rearrangement joins TRBV6-8 to TRBJ2-6, with D possibly being TRBD1 or TRBD2 (6 bases each). V shed 2 bases and J shed 4 bases, with 27 bases lying between them. This CDR3 has 21 residues. In germline, CDR1 is MNHGY, CDR2 SAAAGT. The CDR3 DNA follows: TGTGCCAGCAGTTACCCAATAGAACTAGACGGGGGCCTCTCAGGGGCCAACGTCCTGACTTTC. Its translation: CASSYPIELDGGLSGANVLTF.

V gene TRBV5-1 combines with J gene TRBJ2-1; the match to TRBD1 covers 7 bases. Germline-derived CDR1 and CDR2 are SGHRS and YFSETQ. The length of the CDR3 is 15 residues. Trimming at V came to 3 bases and at J to 6 bases, leaving 9 bases not matched to a gene. This CDR3 is CASSSRQGTGNEQFF. The CDR3 nucleotides are TGCGCCAGCAGCTCCCGACAGGGTACGGGCAATGAGCAGTTCTTC.

The chain links TRBV20-1 to TRBJ2-7; weak D call: TRBD1 (5 bases). The J call is in doubt because the DNA end fits TRBJ2-5 better. The CDR3 contains 15 residues. Germline V gene lookup returns CDR1 DFQATT and CDR2 SNEGSKA (reference sequence). As DNA, the CDR3 is TGCAGTGCTAGAGATCCTGGGGCCCCTCCCGGGACCCAGTACTTC. It specifies CSARDPGAPPGTQYF.

V usage is TRBV20-1 and J usage is TRBJ1-2, with TRBD1 identical over 7 bases. The CDR3 runs to 12 residues. Trimming took 5 bases from V and 3 from J; bases not matched to a gene: 3. Germline lookup yields CDR1 DFQATT and CDR2 SNEGSKA (reference sequence). The CDR3 region has the DNA TGCAGTGCTCTTGGACAGGACTATGGCTACACCTTC. This codes for CSALGQDYGYTF.

The chain couples TRBV5-1 to TRBJ1-4; 9 bases agree with TRBD1. This CDR3 is built from 16 residues. Germline CDR1 and CDR2: SGHRS and YFSETQ. The J segment lost 7 bases and the V segment lost 0 bases, leaving 7 bases of the junction unmatched. CDR3 residues: CASSLEQGARFEKLFF. In DNA, the CDR3 is TGCGCCAGCAGCTTGGAACAGGGGGCGAGATTTGAAAAACTGTTTTTT. The full variable domain, in which reference TRBV5-1 and TRBJ1-4 provide the parts outside the CDR3, is KAGVTQTPRYLIKTRGQQVTLSCSPISGHRSVSWYQQTPGQGLQFLFEYFSETQRNKGNFPGRFSGRQFSNSRSEMNVSTLELGDSALYLCASSLEQGARFEKLFFGSGTQLSVL.

In its sample, this clonotype was seen a few times. The rearrangement links TRBV20-1 to TRBJ2-7; 8 bases agree with TRBD2. Germline V lookup: CDR1 DFQATT, CDR2 SNEGSKA (reference sequence). This CDR3 spans 12 amino acids. V shed 5 bases, J shed 5 bases, and the junction held 5 bases outside the gene matches. The DNA of the CDR3 is TGCAGTGCTGTGAGCGGGAGCAACGAGCAGTACTTC. It specifies CSAVSGSNEQYF.

The CDR3 sequence is CASSLLGSEAFF. The CDR3, as DNA: TGTGCCAGCAGCTTACTTGGCTCTGAAGCTTTCTTT. V gene TRBV7-9 combines with J gene TRBJ1-1; no clear D gene. In germline, CDR1 is SEHNR, CDR2 FQNEAQ (reference sequence). The CDR3 length is 12 residues. V lost 2 bases and J lost 6, with 7 bases in between.

In this sample, this clonotype turned up a few times. The V gene is TRBV29-1, the J gene TRBJ2-1, with D unresolved. V was clipped by 3 bases and J by 3 bases, with 6 bases between them. The CDR3 length is 12 residues. Looked up from germline, CDR1 is SQVTM and CDR2 is ANQGSEA. For the CDR3, the DNA is TGCAGCGTTGATGGGCTCTACAATGAGCAGTTCTTC. The encoded protein is CSVDGLYNEQFF.

The rearrangement links TRBV7-2 to TRBJ2-3, with TRBD2 identical over 9 bases. This CDR3 is 16 amino acids long. J was trimmed by 2 bases and V by 2 bases; bases with no gene match: 5. CDR1 and CDR2 from the germline V gene are SGHTA and FQGNSA. This CDR3 reads CASSLQASGITDTQYF. CDR3 DNA sequence: TGTGCCAGCAGCTTACAGGCTAGCGGGATCACAGATACGCAGTATTTT. Supplemented by reference TRBV7-2 and TRBJ2-3, the full variable domain reads GAGVSQSPSNKVTEKGKDVELRCDPISGHTALYWYRQSLGQGLEFLIYFQGNSAPDKSGLPSDRFSAERTGGSVSTLTIQRTQQEDSAVYLCASSLQASGITDTQYFGPGTRLTVL.

In its sample, this clonotype was seen a few times. This chain links TRBV29-1 with TRBJ1-2, with D possibly TRBD1 on 5 matching bases. Trimming pared 3 bases from V and 8 bases from J, leaving 13 bases between. Germline loops: CDR1 SQVTM, CDR2 ANQGSEA. The CDR3 consists of 12 residues. The chain's CDR3 is CSVDWGRSGYTF. CDR3 in DNA: TGCAGCGTTGATTGGGGCCGGAGCGGCTACACCTTC.

The rearrangement links TRBV20-1 to TRBJ2-7; no clear D gene. The germline V gene encodes CDR1 DFQATT and CDR2 SNEGSKA (reference sequence). V lost 5 bases to trimming and J lost 2 bases, with 10 bases between them. The CDR3 covers 12 residues. CDR3 in DNA: TGCAGTGCTCAGCCCGCCGCCTACGAGCAGTACTTC. Translating it yields CSAQPAAYEQYF.

The chain employs TRBV28 and TRBJ1-5, with 8 bases identical to TRBD1. The CDR3 has 14 amino acids. Germline values: CDR1 MDHEN, CDR2 SYDVKM. V was pared by 3 bases and J by 6 bases, with 4 bases of the junction left unmatched. The CDR3 nucleotides read TGTGCCAGCAGTTTGGGACAGGATCGTCAGCCCCAGCATTTT. It yields the protein CASSLGQDRQPQHF.

The chain joins TRBV3-1 to TRBJ1-2, with 7 bases fitting TRBD1. The CDR3 is made up of 14 amino acids. CDR1 and CDR2 from the germline V gene are LGHDT and YNNKEL (reference sequence). The J segment lost 8 bases and the V segment lost 2 bases, leaving 8 bases of the junction unmatched. The CDR3 is CASSQPLTGKGYTF. In nucleotides, the CDR3 is TGTGCCAGCAGCCAACCCTTGACAGGGAAAGGCTACACCTTC.

The chain has TRBV24-1 and TRBJ2-5, with TRBD1 matching 8 bases. V trimming: 5 bases; J trimming: 2 bases; junction bases outside the gene matches: 6. Looked up from germline, CDR1 is KGHDR and CDR2 is SFDVKD. The CDR3 covers 15 residues. This CDR3 is CATSATDREQETQYF. The DNA for the CDR3 is TGTGCCACCAGTGCCACGGACAGGGAGCAAGAGACCCAGTACTTC.

V gene TRBV9 combines with J gene TRBJ1-2; possible D gene TRBD1, 5 bases. V shed 0 bases and J shed 2 bases, with 8 bases lying between them. This CDR3 is 14 amino acids long. Germline V gene sequence: CDR1 SGDLS, CDR2 YYNGEE. The CDR3 nucleotides read TGTGCCAGCAGCGTAGGGGGGAACAACTATGGCTACACCTTC. Translation gives CASSVGGNNYGYTF. Combining the CDR3 with reference TRBV9 and TRBJ1-2 gives the whole variable domain DSGVTQTPKHLITATGQRVTLRCSPRSGDLSVYWYQQSLDQGLQFLIQYYNGEERAKGNILERFSAQQFPDLHSELNLSSLELGDSALYFCASSVGGNNYGYTFGSGTRLTVV.

V gene TRBV6-2 or TRBV6-3 combines with J gene TRBJ2-6; D unresolved. The germline V gene encodes CDR1 MNHEY and CDR2 SVGEGT. This CDR3 is 18 amino acids long. The ends were cut back, 4 bases at V and 3 bases at J, with 19 bases in the middle. The CDR3 loop reads CASSLSNHSPYGANVLTF. The DNA of the CDR3 is TGTGCCAGCAGTTTGTCAAATCATTCCCCCTATGGGGCCAACGTCCTGACTTTC.

This clonotype was detected only once. The V and J genes are TRBV6-1 and TRBJ2-5; 9 bases align to TRBD2. CDR1 is MNHNS, CDR2 SASEGT, per germline. The ends lost 5 bases at V and 11 bases at J; junction bases unmatched: 18. The CDR3 is 16 amino acids. CDR3 loop: CASSPPGTSRSYEQYF. CDR3 DNA sequence: TGTGCCAGCAGTCCCCCCGGGACTAGCAGATCCTATGAGCAGTACTTC.